This is a list of T cell receptor beta chains from one sample in a study of blood T cells in healthy people across ages. TCRdb re-called the 5' RACE reads through MiXCR, storing one row per CDR3 protein. The sample includes 2 million or so distinct CDR3 sequences, 49% of them seen just once. Sequenced sample: blood. The receptors come from a woman aged 35 to 49 in good health. The CDR3 runs from the conserved cysteine through the conserved F or W. For some rows the clone size is stated as once, few or many, or as a class when expanded; others skip it.

TRBV11-2 19 few CASSPHSTGLAGDLETQYF
TRBV28 15 . CAISRGARSVVEQYF
TRBV12-3/TRBV12-4 15 . CASSSLRGNRQPQHF
TRBV3-1 15 . CASSTTGGFTGELFF
TRBV20-1 13 few CSARDIPRYEQYF
TRBV4-2 14 few CASSQVTGGYEQYF
TRBV28 16 . CASGLGQGASYNEQFF
TRBV3-1 16 . CASSQDSVLAKNIQYF
TRBV12-3/TRBV12-4 15 . CASSLPRQTDYGYTF
TRBV6-2/TRBV6-3 16 . CASSYGGQGGTDTQYF
TRBV7-8 13 . CASSLAGTSIQYF
TRBV9 13 few CASSVTSGNEQFF
TRBV12-5 13 . CASGVGGWGEQYF
TRBV12-3/TRBV12-4 14 . CASSPTGTTGELFF
TRBV29-1 13 few CSASDQNVYEQYF
TRBV5-1 14 . CASSTGTMRDTQYF
TRBV5-5 14 few CASSFWTTQETQYF
TRBV9 12 few CASSLREGIEFF
TRBV20-1 16 once CGASSPEGGFQETQYF
TRBV4-3 13 . CASSQIQGGEQFF
TRBV9 18 . CASSPTSYRDTTNYGYTF
TRBV7-6 18 few CASSLSALAGGLMETQYF
TRBV7-2 15 few CASSVDSGGHNEQFF
TRBV10-3 17 . CAISLGGETTSTDTQYF
TRBV5-6 13 . CASSLGTGLGYTF
TRBV20-1 12 . CSPPGRANEQFF
TRBV6-5 14 . CASLRDFGGTEAFF
TRBV5-1 15 . CASSVSGGAGETQYF
TRBV20-1 14 . CSASIRGIYNEQFF
TRBV25-1 15 . CASSEYRGTNYGYTF
TRBV3-1 15 . CASSQAPGGYNEQFF
TRBV29-1 13 few CSVEGGNLNGYTF
TRBV6-2/TRBV6-3 15 . CASSADRALSYEQYF
TRBV4-1 18 . CASSQDMLDEGVVHGYTF
TRBV28 15 . CASSLTGNGNQPQHF
TRBV4-3 13 . CASSQGTSMEQYF
TRBV12-3/TRBV12-4 14 . CASNLAGGRAEQFF
TRBV6-5 12 many CASSTDRETQYF
TRBV6-5 15 few CASSLAQAYNSPLHF
TRBV18 15 few CASSATQSSYNEQFF